This T cell receptor beta chain appears in the sequencing data of a study of blood T cells in healthy people across ages. The length of the CDR3 is 15 residues. Germline-derived CDR1 and CDR2 are MDHEN and SYDVKM. The V gene end was trimmed by 2 bases and the J gene end by 4 bases; junction bases not matched to a gene: 6. The use of a sample-barcoded 5' primer and a J-beta primer mix characterized a second PCR of about 6 to 12 cycles. TCRdb re-derived calls from the 5' RACE reads in MiXCR, one entry per CDR3 protein. This sample has some 1.6 million distinct CDR3 sequences, with roughly 32% found just once. This clonotype was counted at least ten times. Donation came from healthy Caucasian individuals in Russia who were aged about 6 to 95. Investigators took approximately 9.4 milliliters of peripheral blood from every donor.

The chain recombines TRBV28 with TRBJ2-7, with 9 bases fitting TRBD1. The sample comprised blood. This receptor was identified in a woman aged 25 to 39 in good health. The DNA of the CDR3 is TGTGCCAGCAGTTTACCCGGGACAGGGAATTACGAGCAGTACTTC. This codes for CASSLPGTGNYEQYF. Using reference TRBV28 and TRBJ2-7 for the parts outside the CDR3, the full variable domain is DVKVTQSSRYLVKRTGEKVFLECVQDMDHENMFWYRQDPGLGLRLIYFSYDVKMKEKGDIPEGYSVSREKKERFSLILESASTNQTSMYLCASSLPGTGNYEQYFGPGTRLTVT.